This T cell receptor beta chain was sequenced in a study of regulatory T cells in long-lasting Graves disease. Study in general: Graves' disease counted as persistent after over 5 years of antithyroid drugs with positive TSH receptor antibodies.

The time point denotes: persistent/refractory GD, antithyroid drugs over 5 years with positive TRAb. From RNA extracted from PBMCs, the TCR library was made. Whole-study results and caveats: TRBV28, TRBJ1-2 and TRBJ2-5 were favored in persistent disease. Patients with persistent disease shared under 3,500 public clonotypes, outpacing the roughly 970 shared by new patients.

iRepertoire HTBI primers and Arm-PCR of CDR3 regions built TCR beta libraries. Authors' data handling: Identification across samples found about 61 TRBV and approximately 15 TRBJ segments. TCRdb recomputed calls from the multiplex PCR reads with MiXCR, one row per CDR3 protein. These V and J calls originate from TCRdb's pipeline instead of the authors' own analysis. The sample consists of 600,000 to 850,000 distinct CDR3 sequences, 30% of them appearing once. This CDR3 spans 15 amino acids. V lost 2 bases and J lost 2, with 10 bases in between. The germline gives CDR1 MNHEY, CDR2 SVGAGI. About this clonotype: Its antigen remains unidentified.

The input for sequencing was peripheral blood mononuclear cells (PBMCs), taken when the disease was refractory, from a patient treated with antithyroid drugs. This TCR was recovered from a female donor with Graves disease. V and J are TRBV6-5 and TRBJ1-5; D is unresolved. Here the CDR3 DNA reads TGTGCCAGCAGTTACCCCCGGGGTGGCAATCAGCCCCAGCATTTT. It specifies CASSYPRGGNQPQHF.